This T cell receptor (beta chain) was documented in a study of vaccination and CD4 T cells after COVID-19 (dated by TCRdb to the early 2020s). General notes on the study: Convalescent patients had a positive SARS-CoV-2 result on nasal swab PCR, and of these patients, several had mild disease and one had severe disease. Post-vaccine blood samples were taken a median of 72 days after the second vaccine dose, with a range of roughly 13 to 250 days. The cultures were stimulated with overlapping spike peptide pools from SARS-CoV-2 and from the common cold coronaviruses HCoV-NL63, HCoV-OC43 and HCoV-229E. The convalescent cohort included six males and four females, with two Hispanic individuals, seven Caucasians, two Asians and one multiracial person. The spike-specific CD4+ TCR repertoire was compared before and after mRNA vaccination in nine to ten COVID-19 convalescent patients and a handful of infection-naive healthy vaccine recipients. Post-COVID blood samples were collected from convalescent patients a median of around 100 days after diagnosis, with a range of about 35 to 180 days. Participants received two doses of either the Pfizer-BioNTech BNT162b2 vaccine (n=8) or the Moderna mRNA-1273 vaccine (n=2). In control cultures, a CEFX viral epitope pool was used as positive control, an HIV-1 Nef peptide pool was used as negative control, or no peptide was added.

The treatment or condition label corresponds to: approximately 10-day PBMC culture with coronavirus spike peptide pools or control peptides (ViraFEST assay). The study used the ViraFEST assay, which expanded antigen-specific T cells with peptide pools and then identified expanded clonotypes by TCR sequencing. The convalescent patients' positive SARS-CoV-2 PCR tests fell between March and December 2020, which was before the Alpha, Beta and Delta variants emerged in the United States. PBMCs were cultured at around 2 million per well in IMDM supplemented with approximately 5.4% human AB serum and 8 to 10 IU/ml IL-2, with around 10 ug/ml peptide pools added. On days 3 and 7, half of the culture medium was replaced with fresh IL-2-containing medium. After around 11 days of culture, CD4+ T cells were isolated by negative selection using the EasySep CD4+ T cell isolation kit. Ficoll-Paque Plus gradient centrifugation was used to isolate PBMCs from whole blood, and the isolated PBMCs were then either used fresh or cryopreserved at -140C. Triplicate wells were generally used for each culture condition.

Only a few counts were recorded for this clonotype. This receptor's antigen is unknown. Per-base quality was not reported, and no clone a single base away is much larger than it. Looking up the germline V gene yields CDR1 SGHTA and CDR2 FQGNSA. Trimming removed 3 bases from V and 7 bases from J, leaving 13 bases between the germline ends. The CDR3 has 14 amino acids, counting the end cysteine and phenylalanine. Only the CDR3 DNA is retained, 42 bases long and in frame from the first base. To prepare the library, PCR was applied. DNA from cultured CD4+ T cells underwent TCR sequencing with the Oncomine TCR Beta short-read assay at the Johns Hopkins FTIC core. The QIAamp micro DNA kit was used to extract genomic DNA from the cultured CD4+ T cells. Oncomine TCR Beta libraries from cultured CD4+ T cells were pooled using unique dual indexes and sequenced on an Illumina iSeq 100. The original methods were these. Non-productive sequences were removed, and CDR3s not starting with C, not ending with F or W, or shorter than 7 amino acids were discarded. The MANAFEST web application was used to identify antigen-specific clonotypes by comparing peptide-stimulated wells against reference wells and other culture wells. For a clone to be called positive, the clone needed an FDR below 0.05, an odds ratio above 5, and a productive frequency above 0.1% in at least two of three replicate wells. Cross-reactive clonotypes were defined as significantly expanded in both SARS-CoV-2 spike wells and at least one common cold coronavirus spike condition. Similarity between CDR3 sequences was evaluated in R version 3.6.1 using Levenshtein distances (stringdist) and unrooted phylogenetic trees (ape). TCRdb redid the processing of the public reads, applying fastp at Q25 and MiXCR, and retained in-frame beta chains. Identical CDR3 protein sequences are pooled into one entry, listed with their most common genes and DNA. What appears here as the V and J calls and clone size reflects TCRdb's work, not the paper's. Across this sample there are approximately 25,000 distinct CDR3 sequences, with around 45% seen only once. The ten most abundant clones make up 5% to 6.5% of the sample.

Here is what the overall study found, with its caveats: The median number of SARS-CoV-2-reactive clonotypes rose from 20 to 25 after infection to a few dozen after vaccination, but the change was not significant. Of the vaccine-specific clones in convalescent patients, 304 of 307, or nearly all, reacted only to SARS-CoV-2 spike and did not cross-react with common cold coronaviruses. Among convalescent patients, a median 86.3% of the SARS-CoV-2-reactive clones seen after vaccination appeared only after vaccination, which suggests priming specific to the vaccine. Relatively few convalescent patients were included in the study, and early timepoints after natural infection were not analyzed.

The V and J genes are TRBV7-2 and TRBJ2-1, and perhaps TRBD2 as D gene, on 5 matching bases. Sequenced material: CD4+ T cells from blood, cultured in vitro. This receptor was obtained from a human donor who had recovered from COVID-19. At the DNA level, the sequence is TGTGCCAGCAGCTTTTCCGCTGGCGGGAATGAGCAGTTCTTC. Its protein is CASSFSAGGNEQFF.